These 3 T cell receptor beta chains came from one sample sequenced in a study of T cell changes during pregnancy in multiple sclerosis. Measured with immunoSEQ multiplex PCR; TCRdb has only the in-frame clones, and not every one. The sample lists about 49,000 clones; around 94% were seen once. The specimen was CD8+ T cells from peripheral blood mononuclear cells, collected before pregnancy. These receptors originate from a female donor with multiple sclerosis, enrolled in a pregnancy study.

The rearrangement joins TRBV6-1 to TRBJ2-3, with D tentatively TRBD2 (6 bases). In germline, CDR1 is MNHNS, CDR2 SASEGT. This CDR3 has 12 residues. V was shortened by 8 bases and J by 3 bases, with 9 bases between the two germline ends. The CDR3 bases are TGTGCCAGCGGGGGGTGGACAGATACGCAGTATTTT. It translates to CASGGWTDTQYF.

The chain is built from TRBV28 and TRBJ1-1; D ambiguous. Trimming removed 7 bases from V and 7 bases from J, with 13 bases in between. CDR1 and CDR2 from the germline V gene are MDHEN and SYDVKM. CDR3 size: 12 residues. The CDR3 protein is CASTTPGIEAFF. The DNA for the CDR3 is TGTGCCAGCACCACCCCGGGTATTGAAGCTTTCTTT. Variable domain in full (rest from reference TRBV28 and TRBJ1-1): DVKVTQSSRYLVKRTGEKVFLECVQDMDHENMFWYRQDPGLGLRLIYFSYDVKMKEKGDIPEGYSVSREKKERFSLILESASTNQTSMYLCASTTPGIEAFFGQGTRLTVV.

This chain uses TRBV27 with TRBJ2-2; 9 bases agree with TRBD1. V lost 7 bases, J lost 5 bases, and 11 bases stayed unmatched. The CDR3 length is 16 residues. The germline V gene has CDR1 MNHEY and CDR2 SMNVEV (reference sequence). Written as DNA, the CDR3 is TGTGCCAGCACCACCTCCGGGACAGGGTATACCGGGGAGCTGTTTTTT. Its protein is CASTTSGTGYTGELFF.